These 9 T cell receptor beta chains came from one sample sequenced in a study of control samples from healthy donors and cancer patients. Only in-frame clones appear in the TCRdb table, and some are missing; sequencing was by immunoSEQ multiplex PCR. Of about 130,000 clones in the sample, about nine tenths were seen once. Input material: blood. The source is a man younger than 35 in good health.

The chain uses TRBV2 and TRBJ2-5; unclear D gene. Per germline, CDR1 SNHLY and CDR2 FYNNEI. V was trimmed by 1 base and J by 0 bases, leaving 6 bases between them. The length of the CDR3 is 14 residues. CDR3 region: CASSEESDQETQYF. CDR3 DNA sequence: TGTGCCAGCAGTGAAGAGTCAGACCAAGAGACCCAGTACTTC.

V gene TRBV2 combines with J gene TRBJ2-5; 7 bases map to TRBD2. After removal of 6 bases from V and 2 bases from J, the junction contained 3 bases not matched to a gene. The CDR3 sequence is 13 residues long. CDR1 and CDR2 from the germline V gene are SNHLY and FYNNEI. CDR3 coding DNA: TGTGCCAGCAGCGGGGAGGGACAAGAGACCCAGTACTTC. Translated, it gives CASSGEGQETQYF.

V is TRBV3-1 (or the pseudogene TRBV3-2) and J is TRBJ2-2, with D hard to call. Per germline, CDR1 LGHDT and CDR2 YNNKEL (reference sequence). Trimming pared 0 bases from V and 7 bases from J, leaving 6 bases between. The CDR3 sequence is 13 residues long. In nucleotides, the CDR3 is TGTGCCAGCAGCCAAGAAGGCCTCGGGGAGCTGTTTTTT. This encodes CASSQEGLGELFF.

The chain uses TRBV4-2 and TRBJ2-1, with 12 bases aligning to TRBD2. J lost 9 bases, V lost 0 bases, and 6 bases had no gene match. The CDR3 totals 16 residues. The germline CDR1 and CDR2 sequences are LGHNA and YNFKEQ. The CDR3 coding sequence is TGTGCCAGCAGCCAAGATCGGCGACTAGCGGGGGTTGAGCAGTTCTTC. Residues: CASSQDRRLAGVEQFF.

This clone was seen only once. The chain employs TRBV12-3 or TRBV12-4 and TRBJ1-1; possibly TRBD1 for D (6 bases). Between the trimmed V and J ends, which lost 2 bases and 4 bases, there was a span of 8 bases. The CDR3 is 13 amino acids. The CDR3, as DNA: TGTGCCAGCAGTTTAAGGGGGGCCACTGAAGCTTTCTTT. This gives the protein CASSLRGATEAFF.

This rearrangement joins TRBV6-5 to TRBJ1-4; D gene ambiguous. This CDR3 region has 11 residues. Germline CDR1 is MNHEY and CDR2 is SVGAGI. V was clipped by 8 bases and J by 7 bases, with 8 bases between them. In DNA form, the CDR3 reads TGTGCCAGCGGGTCCGTTGAAAAACTGTTTTTT. This gives the protein CASGSVEKLFF.

The V and J genes are TRBV11-2 and TRBJ2-7, with 11 bases identical to TRBD2. V lost 3 bases and J lost 3; bases outside the gene matches: 4. The CDR3 has 15 residues. Germline CDR1 reads SGHAT; CDR2 reads FQNNGV. The CDR3 region is CASSFALAGVYEQYF. As DNA, the CDR3 is TGTGCCAGCAGCTTCGCACTAGCGGGGGTCTACGAGCAGTACTTC.

The chain combines TRBV2 with TRBJ2-5; TRBD2 agrees at 11 bases. Germline CDR1 is SNHLY and CDR2 is FYNNEI. The CDR3 spans 15 residues. Trimming at V came to 5 bases and at J to 5 bases, leaving 7 bases not matched to a gene. In DNA form, the CDR3 reads TGTGCCAGCAGTCATCTAGCGGGGGGACGGGAGACCCAGTACTTC. It is translated as CASSHLAGGRETQYF.

The genes are TRBV7-6 and TRBJ1-5; 8 nucleotides align to TRBD1. From germline, CDR1 is SGHVS and CDR2 FNYEAQ. The CDR3 is made up of 15 amino acids. V lost 2 bases, J lost 6 bases, and 6 bases stayed unmatched. The CDR3 coding sequence is TGTGCCAGCAGCTTAAGTGGACAGGGAGTTCAGCCCCAGCATTTT. Its translation is CASSLSGQGVQPQHF.